The 5 T cell receptor beta chains below were found in one sample sequenced in a study of blood T cell repertoires in COVID-19. Data came from immunoSEQ multiplex PCR; TCRdb stores just in-frame clones and leaves some out. The data contain around 160,000 clones, roughly 81% of them singletons. The sample consisted of peripheral blood. These receptors were obtained from a human donor with acute or convalescent COVID-19. The donor label of this sample is uncertain.

This clone was detected only once. CDR3 nucleotides: TGTGCCAGCAGTACCCGGACAGGAGGGACTTACGAGCAGTACTTC. It codes for CASSTRTGGTYEQYF. The chain is built from TRBV27 and TRBJ2-7, with a weak D call TRBD1 (7 bases). Looked up from germline, CDR1 is MNHEY and CDR2 is SMNVEV (reference sequence). The CDR3 is 15 amino acids. Trimming shortened V by 5 bases and J by 4 bases, and 18 bases separated the two germline ends.

The gene calls are TRBV5-6 and TRBJ1-2; D not resolved. With 0 bases removed from V and 4 bases from J, the gap between germline ends came to 7 bases. The CDR3 covers 13 residues. CDR1 is SGHDT, CDR2 YYEEEE, per germline. The CDR3, as DNA: TGTGCCAGCAGCTTGGGGGAGGGCTATGGCTACACCTTC. It is translated as CASSLGEGYGYTF.

This chain links TRBV3-1 (or the pseudogene TRBV3-2) with TRBJ1-1; no firm D call. The V gene's germline CDR1 is LGHDT and CDR2 YNNKEL (reference sequence). The CDR3 consists of 14 residues. Trimming removed 3 bases from V and 11 bases from J, with 19 bases in between. DNA for the CDR3: TGTGCCAGCAGCCAGGTCCAAAACGGGGTGGGGGCTTTCTTT. Translation gives CASSQVQNGVGAFF.

This rearrangement joins TRBV6-2 or TRBV6-3 to TRBJ1-2; 9 nucleotides match TRBD1. The CDR3 loop spans 17 amino acids. V dropped 2 bases and J dropped 4; count of bases not matched to a gene: 11. The germline V gene has CDR1 MNHEY and CDR2 SVGEGT. For the CDR3, the DNA is TGTGCCAGCAGTTACCTCGACAGGGGGGATTGGTTCTATGGCTACACCTTC. This translates into CASSYLDRGDWFYGYTF.

The chain joins TRBV7-2 to TRBJ2-2; TRBD2 matches 8 bases. Germline V gives CDR1 SGHTA, CDR2 FQGNSA. This CDR3 contains 15 residues. Losses at the gene ends were 6 bases for V and 5 bases for J; bases not matched to a gene: 8. Here the CDR3 reads CASRSWTSTTGELFF. Written as DNA, the CDR3 is TGTGCCAGCAGGTCTTGGACTAGCACGACCGGGGAGCTGTTTTTT.